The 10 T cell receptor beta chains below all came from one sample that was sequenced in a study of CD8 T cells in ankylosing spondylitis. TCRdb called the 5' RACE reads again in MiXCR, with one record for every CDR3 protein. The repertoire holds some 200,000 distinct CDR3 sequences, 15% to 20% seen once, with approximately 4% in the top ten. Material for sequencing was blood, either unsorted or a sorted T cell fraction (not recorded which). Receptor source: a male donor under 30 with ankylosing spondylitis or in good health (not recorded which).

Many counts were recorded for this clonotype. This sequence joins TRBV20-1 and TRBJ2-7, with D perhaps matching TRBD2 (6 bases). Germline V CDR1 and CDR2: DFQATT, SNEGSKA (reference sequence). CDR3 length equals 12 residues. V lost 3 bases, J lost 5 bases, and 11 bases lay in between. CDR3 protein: CSASRGSDEQYF. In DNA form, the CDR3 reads TGCAGTGCTAGCCGGGGGAGCGACGAGCAGTACTTC.

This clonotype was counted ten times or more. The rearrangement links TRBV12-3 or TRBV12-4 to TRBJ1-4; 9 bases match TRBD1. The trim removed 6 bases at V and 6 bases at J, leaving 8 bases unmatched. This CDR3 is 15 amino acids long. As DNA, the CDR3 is TGTGCCAGCAGCTACAGGGGGCTGGCTGATGAAAAACTGTTTTTT. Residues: CASSYRGLADEKLFF.

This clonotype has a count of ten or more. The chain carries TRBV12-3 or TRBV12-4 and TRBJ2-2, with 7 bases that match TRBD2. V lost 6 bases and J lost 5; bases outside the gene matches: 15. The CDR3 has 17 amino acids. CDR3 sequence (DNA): TGTGCCAGCAGCAGCGGGACTCTCTCGGGGGGAACCGGGGAGCTGTTTTTT. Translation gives CASSSGTLSGGTGELFF.

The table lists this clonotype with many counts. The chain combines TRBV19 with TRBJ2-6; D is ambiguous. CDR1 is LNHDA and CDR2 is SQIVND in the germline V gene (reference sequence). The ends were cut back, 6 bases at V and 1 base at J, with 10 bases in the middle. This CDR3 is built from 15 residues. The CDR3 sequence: CASRESGSGANVLTF. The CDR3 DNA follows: TGTGCCAGTAGGGAGTCGGGTTCTGGGGCCAACGTCCTGACTTTC. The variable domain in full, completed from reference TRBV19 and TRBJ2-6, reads DGGITQSPKYLFRKEGQNVTLSCEQNLNHDAMYWYRQDPGQGLRLIYYSQIVNDFQKGDIAEGYSVSREKKESFPLTVTSAQKNPTAFYLCASRESGSGANVLTFGAGSRLTVL.

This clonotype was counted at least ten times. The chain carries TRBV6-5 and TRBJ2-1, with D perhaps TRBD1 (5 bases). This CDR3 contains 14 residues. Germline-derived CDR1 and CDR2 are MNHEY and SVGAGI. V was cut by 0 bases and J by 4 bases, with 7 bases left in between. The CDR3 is CASSYSTGYNEQFF. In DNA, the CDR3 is TGTGCCAGCAGTTACTCCACAGGTTACAATGAGCAGTTCTTC.

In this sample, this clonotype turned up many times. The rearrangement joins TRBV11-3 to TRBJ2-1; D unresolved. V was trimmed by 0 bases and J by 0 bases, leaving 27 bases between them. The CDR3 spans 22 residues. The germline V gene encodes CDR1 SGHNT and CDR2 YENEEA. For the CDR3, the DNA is TGTGCCAGCAGCTTAGACCCCTACCCAAGCCCTGACTCCCAGAGCTCCTACAATGAGCAGTTCTTC. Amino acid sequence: CASSLDPYPSPDSQSSYNEQFF.

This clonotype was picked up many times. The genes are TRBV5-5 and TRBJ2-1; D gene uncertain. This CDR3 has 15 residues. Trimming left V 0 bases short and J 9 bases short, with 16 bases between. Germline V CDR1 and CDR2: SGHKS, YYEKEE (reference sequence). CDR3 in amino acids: CASSLGGPSGGEQFF. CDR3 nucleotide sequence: TGTGCCAGCAGCTTGGGTGGACCCTCCGGTGGTGAGCAGTTCTTC.

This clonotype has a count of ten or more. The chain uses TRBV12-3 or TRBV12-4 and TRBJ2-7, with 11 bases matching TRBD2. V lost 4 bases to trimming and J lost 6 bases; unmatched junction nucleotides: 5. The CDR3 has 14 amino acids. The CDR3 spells CASSSGLAGIEQYF. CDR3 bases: TGTGCCAGCAGTTCCGGACTAGCGGGTATCGAGCAGTACTTC.

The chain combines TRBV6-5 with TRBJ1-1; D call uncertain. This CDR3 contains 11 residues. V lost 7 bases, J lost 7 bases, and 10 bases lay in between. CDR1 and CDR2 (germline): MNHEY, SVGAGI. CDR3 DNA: TGTGCCAGCACCAAACACGGTGAAGCTTTCTTT. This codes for CASTKHGEAFF.

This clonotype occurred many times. This CDR3 reads CASSQEGNTIYF. CDR3 in DNA: TGCGCCAGCAGCCAGGAGGGTAACACCATATATTTT. The chain recombines TRBV5-1 with TRBJ1-3, with D unresolved. V shed 4 bases and J shed 7 bases, with 9 bases lying between them. This CDR3 comprises 12 residues. The germline V gene encodes CDR1 SGHRS and CDR2 YFSETQ.